The 27 T cell receptor beta chains presented below share a single source sample, sequenced in a study of CD8 T cells in ankylosing spondylitis. TCRdb re-derived calls from the 5' RACE reads in MiXCR, one entry per CDR3 protein. The sample contains hundreds of thousands of distinct CDR3 sequences, about 9.1% of which appear only once. The specimen sequenced was blood, either unsorted or a sorted T cell fraction (not recorded which). The receptors shown here come from a male donor with ankylosing spondylitis or in good health (not recorded which).

This clonotype was seen repeatedly, ten times or more. The V call is TRBV12-3 or TRBV12-4, the J call TRBJ2-1; TRBD1 matches at 8 bases. This CDR3 contains 16 residues. The ends lost 2 bases at V and 9 bases at J; junction bases unmatched: 12. CDR3 protein: CASSLHRGFGSLEQFF. The DNA for the CDR3 is TGTGCCAGCAGTTTACACAGGGGGTTTGGGTCCCTTGAGCAGTTCTTC.

In DNA, the CDR3 is TGTGCCAGTGCAGCAGGGGACCCGGGAGCTTTCTTT. Translation: CASAAGDPGAFF. This chain joins TRBV19 and TRBJ1-1; D is perhaps TRBD1 (6 bases). This CDR3 has 12 amino acids. The V gene lost 8 bases and the J gene lost 10 bases, with 17 bases spanning the gap. Germline CDR1 is LNHDA and CDR2 is SQIVND (reference sequence). Full variable domain (rest looked up from reference TRBV19 and TRBJ1-1): DGGITQSPKYLFRKEGQNVTLSCEQNLNHDAMYWYRQDPGQGLRLIYYSQIVNDFQKGDIAEGYSVSREKKESFPLTVTSAQKNPTAFYLCASAAGDPGAFFGQGTRLTVV.

The sample holds many counts of this clonotype. The genes are TRBV3-1 and TRBJ2-3; D not resolved. Per the germline V gene, CDR1 is LGHDT and CDR2 is YNNKEL (reference sequence). The CDR3 has 13 amino acids. V was pared by 5 bases and J by 2 bases, with 8 bases between. CDR3 nucleotide sequence: TGTGCCAGCAGCGACTCCTTCACAGATACGCAGTATTTT. Translating gives CASSDSFTDTQYF.

The gene calls are TRBV11-2 and TRBJ2-5; either TRBD1 or TRBD2 may fit D (5 bases each). This CDR3 contains 13 residues. V lost 10 bases and J lost 6, with 18 bases in between. In germline, CDR1 is SGHAT, CDR2 FQNNGV. The CDR3 nucleotides read TGTGCCACCCAAGGGGCAGGCGGGCAGACCCAGTACTTC. Encoded protein: CATQGAGGQTQYF.

There are many counts of this clonotype. V is TRBV20-1 and J is TRBJ2-7; D is unresolved. The CDR3 runs 12 residues. Trimming shortened V by 3 bases and J by 3 bases, and 9 bases separated the two germline ends. Germline CDR1 DFQATT, CDR2 SNEGSKA (reference sequence). CDR3 sequence: CSASQTSYEQYF. The CDR3 nucleotides read TGCAGTGCTAGCCAGACCAGCTACGAGCAGTACTTC.

This clonotype was seen at least ten times. The chain recombines TRBV5-1 with TRBJ2-2, with 7 bases identical to TRBD2. This CDR3 is 17 amino acids long. CDR1 and CDR2 from the germline V gene are SGHRS and YFSETQ. V trimming: 4 bases; J trimming: 5 bases; junction bases outside the gene matches: 14. In DNA form, the CDR3 reads TGCGCCAGCAGCGACCCGGGACTACCCCAGGGTACCGGGGAGCTGTTTTTT. This codes for CASSDPGLPQGTGELFF.

In its sample, this clonotype was seen many times. The chain combines TRBV6-1 with TRBJ2-5, with D maybe TRBD1 (6 bases). Germline V gene data show CDR1 as MNHNS and CDR2 as SASEGT. The CDR3 contains 14 residues. Trimming removed 7 bases at V and 7 bases at J, with 19 bases between. CDR3: CASNIQGNGGTQYF. In DNA, the CDR3 is TGTGCCAGCAATATACAGGGAAACGGAGGGACCCAGTACTTC.

This clonotype was seen ten or more times. V gene TRBV25-1 combines with J gene TRBJ2-2; D gene unclear. Germline CDR1 MGHDK, CDR2 SYGVNS. Trimming left V 8 bases short and J 4 bases short, with 8 bases between. The CDR3 sequence is 12 residues long. The CDR3 here is CASGRITGELFF. As DNA, the CDR3 is TGTGCCAGCGGGCGGATCACCGGGGAGCTGTTTTTT.

V usage is TRBV20-1 and J usage is TRBJ2-3; 8 bases line up with TRBD1. This CDR3 has 15 amino acids. The germline V gene encodes CDR1 DFQATT and CDR2 SNEGSKA (reference sequence). With 0 bases clipped from V and 1 base from J, the junction kept 3 bases outside the gene matches. The CDR3 DNA is TGCAGTGCTAGAGAAGGACAGGGACGCACAGATACGCAGTATTTT. This translates into CSAREGQGRTDTQYF.

This clonotype has at least ten counts. This chain uses TRBV6-5 with TRBJ2-3, with no clear D. This CDR3 region has 14 residues. Trimming took off 2 bases at V and 0 bases at J, with 6 bases between the two ends. Germline CDR1 and CDR2: MNHEY and SVGAGI. In DNA, the CDR3 is TGTGCCAGCAGTTACGGGCAGAGCACAGATACGCAGTATTTT. The encoded protein is CASSYGQSTDTQYF.

This clonotype occurred a few times. This rearrangement joins TRBV6-2 or TRBV6-3 to TRBJ2-7; no firm D call. V lost 6 bases, J lost 2 bases, and 11 bases lay in between. From germline, CDR1 is MNHEY and CDR2 SVGEGT. This CDR3 comprises 13 residues. CDR3 loop: CASSPDVAYEQYF. The CDR3 DNA is TGTGCCAGCAGCCCCGACGTAGCCTACGAGCAGTACTTC.

CDR3 amino acids: CASRREPSYNEQFF. The CDR3 bases are TGCGCCAGCCGACGGGAGCCCTCCTACAATGAGCAGTTCTTC. The chain couples TRBV5-1 to TRBJ2-1; possible D gene TRBD2, 6 bases. Trimming cost V 7 bases and J 0 bases, with 11 bases left between them. Germline loops: CDR1 SGHRS, CDR2 YFSETQ. The CDR3 has 14 amino acids.

This clonotype has a handful of counts. This chain links TRBV5-5 with TRBJ1-5; the match to TRBD1 covers 11 bases. The CDR3 has 15 residues. After removal of 4 bases from V and 5 bases from J, the junction contained 5 bases not matched to a gene. CDR1 and CDR2 (germline): SGHKS, YYEKEE (reference sequence). The CDR3 loop is CASSGGDRGYQPQHF. The CDR3 nucleotides are TGTGCCAGCAGCGGTGGGGACAGGGGGTATCAGCCCCAGCATTTT.

This clonotype appeared many times. This rearrangement joins TRBV20-1 to TRBJ2-7; D not certain. The CDR3 loop spans 12 amino acids. The germline gives CDR1 DFQATT, CDR2 SNEGSKA (reference sequence). V was pared by 2 bases and J by 2 bases, with 7 bases between. CDR3 bases: TGCAGTGCTAGACAGAACGCCTACGAGCAGTACTTC. The encoded protein is CSARQNAYEQYF.

This clonotype appeared many times. V is TRBV5-6 and J is TRBJ2-7; tentatively, D is TRBD2 (5 bases). This CDR3 contains 14 residues. The V gene lost 4 bases and the J gene lost 5 bases, with 16 bases spanning the gap. Germline loops: CDR1 SGHDT, CDR2 YYEEEE. DNA of the CDR3: TGTGCCAGCAGCAAGACGACCCTCGGGAACGAGCAGTACTTC. Encoded protein: CASSKTTLGNEQYF.

This clonotype was seen ten or more times. The chain recombines TRBV20-1 with TRBJ2-1; TRBD2 aligns across 8 bases. Germline V gene data show CDR1 as DFQATT and CDR2 as SNEGSKA (reference sequence). The CDR3 length is 14 residues. Trimming removed 3 bases from V and 4 bases from J; junction bases left unmatched: 5. The CDR3 coding sequence is TGCAGTGCTAGCCGCGGGGGGACTTACAATGAGCAGTTCTTC. Amino acid sequence: CSASRGGTYNEQFF.

This clonotype was detected only a few times. The V call is TRBV7-3, the J call TRBJ2-5, with D perhaps TRBD2 (5 bases). Germline V lookup: CDR1 SGHTA, CDR2 FQGTGA. V was cut by 2 bases and J by 6 bases, with 10 bases left in between. This CDR3 has 13 amino acids. The CDR3: CASSLRRGQTQYF. The CDR3, as DNA: TGTGCCAGCAGCTTACGACGAGGGCAGACCCAGTACTTC. Supplemented by reference TRBV7-3 and TRBJ2-5, the full variable domain reads GAGVSQTPSNKVTEKGKYVELRCDPISGHTALYWYRQSLGQGPEFLIYFQGTGAADDSGLPNDRFFAVRPEGSVSTLKIQRTERGDSAVYLCASSLRRGQTQYFGPGTRLLVL.

This clonotype showed up many times. V usage is TRBV29-1 and J usage is TRBJ2-5, with D perhaps matching TRBD1 (6 bases). CDR1 is SQVTM and CDR2 is ANQGSEA in the germline V gene. Trimming cost V 6 bases and J 1 base, with 12 bases left between them. CDR3 size: 13 residues. CDR3 region: CSVNGQLQETQYF. The CDR3 DNA reads TGCAGCGTAAACGGACAGCTCCAAGAGACCCAGTACTTC. Full variable domain (remainder filled in from reference TRBV29-1 and TRBJ2-5): SAVISQKPSRDICQRGTSLTIQCQVDSQVTMMFWYRQQPGQSLTLIATANQGSEATYESGFVIDKFPISRPNLTFSTLTVSNMSPEDSSIYLCSVNGQLQETQYFGPGTRLLVL.

This clonotype was detected many times. The rearrangement joins TRBV15 to TRBJ1-2; possibly TRBD1 for D (5 bases). The CDR3 length is 15 residues. V shed 0 bases and J shed 2 bases, with 10 bases lying between them. Germline CDR1 and CDR2: LNHNV and YYDKDF (reference sequence). The CDR3 loop reads CATSRDLEGNYGYTF. As DNA, the CDR3 is TGTGCCACCAGCAGAGATCTAGAGGGGAACTATGGCTACACCTTC.

This clonotype was observed at least ten times. J is TRBJ2-6 and V is TRBV7-2; D is undetermined. CDR3 length: 15 residues. The V gene's germline CDR1 is SGHTA and CDR2 FQGNSA. Deletions cut 2 bases from V and 0 bases from J, with 5 bases between. The DNA for the CDR3 is TGTGCCAGCAGCTTAAAGGTCTCTGGGGCCAACGTCCTGACTTTC. It is translated as CASSLKVSGANVLTF.

This clonotype was detected a few times. The rearrangement links TRBV20-1 to TRBJ1-2, with 9 bases fitting TRBD1. The CDR3 loop spans 21 amino acids. With V trimmed by 3 bases and J by 2 bases, 25 bases remained unmatched. CDR1 DFQATT and CDR2 SNEGSKA come from the germline V gene (reference sequence). CDR3 sequence (DNA): TGCAGTGCTAGTTCCCTTGGGGACAGGGACGTTCGGTTACATGAAAACTATGGCTACACCTTC. Encoded protein: CSASSLGDRDVRLHENYGYTF.

This clonotype was detected many times. The chain joins TRBV10-3 to TRBJ2-7; unclear D gene. CDR1 and CDR2 from the germline V gene are ENHRY and SYGVKD. Trimming pared 2 bases from V and 3 bases from J, leaving 8 bases between. The CDR3 consists of 13 residues. The CDR3 region is CAISEVGVYEQYF. Written as DNA, the CDR3 is TGTGCCATCAGTGAGGTCGGAGTCTACGAGCAGTACTTC.

This clonotype was observed a handful of times. This chain joins TRBV4-3 and TRBJ2-1, with no clear D. Germline lookup yields CDR1 LGHNA and CDR2 YSLEER. Between the trimmed V and J ends, which lost 0 bases and 0 bases, there was a span of 6 bases. The CDR3 runs 15 residues. The CDR3: CASSQDGISYNEQFF. CDR3 DNA sequence: TGCGCCAGCAGCCAAGATGGGATCTCCTACAATGAGCAGTTCTTC.

Written as DNA, the CDR3 is TGCAGTGCTAGAGAGTATCAGTGGGAAAATCAGCCCCAGCATTTT. As protein: CSAREYQWENQPQHF. This chain joins TRBV20-1 and TRBJ1-5; D not resolved. Germline CDR1 reads DFQATT; CDR2 reads SNEGSKA (reference sequence). Trimming stripped 0 bases from V and 4 bases from J, with 13 bases between. The CDR3 is made up of 15 amino acids.

This clonotype was found many times. The chain links TRBV5-1 to TRBJ1-5; no reliable D call. V lost 2 bases and J 4 bases, leaving 10 bases between the germline ends. The CDR3 has 14 amino acids. CDR1 is SGHRS and CDR2 is YFSETQ in the germline V gene. Here the CDR3 DNA reads TGCGCCAGCAGCTTAGGAGAGATAAATCAGCCCCAGCATTTT. The encoded protein is CASSLGEINQPQHF.

This clonotype was seen ten or more times. The chain uses TRBV7-9 and TRBJ1-1; the match to TRBD1 covers 9 bases. The CDR3 length is 13 residues. Trimming cost V 5 bases and J 4 bases; bases outside gene matches: 2. Germline values: CDR1 SEHNR, CDR2 FQNEAQ (reference sequence). The CDR3 sequence is CASSDRGITEAFF. The CDR3 coding sequence is TGTGCCAGCAGCGACAGGGGGATCACTGAAGCTTTCTTT.

This clonotype was found a few times. The V call is TRBV24-1, the J call TRBJ2-1; TRBD2 matches at 10 bases. Germline CDR1 is KGHDR and CDR2 is SFDVKD. V dropped 9 bases and J dropped 8; count of bases not matched to a gene: 12. CDR3 length: 15 residues. The CDR3 region has the DNA TGTGCCACCGGTCTATCCTTCGGGACTAGCGATGAGCAGTTCTTC. Translation gives CATGLSFGTSDEQFF.